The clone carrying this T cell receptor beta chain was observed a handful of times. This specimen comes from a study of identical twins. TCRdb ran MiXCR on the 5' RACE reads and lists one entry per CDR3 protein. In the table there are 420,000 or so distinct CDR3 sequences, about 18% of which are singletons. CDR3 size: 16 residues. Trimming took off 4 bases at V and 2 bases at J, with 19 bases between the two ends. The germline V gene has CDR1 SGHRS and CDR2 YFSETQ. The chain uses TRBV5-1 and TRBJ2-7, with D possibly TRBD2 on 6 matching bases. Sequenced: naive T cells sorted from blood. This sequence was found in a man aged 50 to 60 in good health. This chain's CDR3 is CASSDRGRLGAYEQYF. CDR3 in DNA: TGCGCCAGCAGCGATCGGGGGAGGTTGGGGGCCTACGAGCAGTACTTC.